This T cell receptor beta chain was identified during a study of response to subunit inactivated influenza vaccine. TCRdb fed the RT-PCR reads into MiXCR, producing one record per CDR3 protein. In the table there are around 530,000 distinct CDR3 sequences, about an eighth of which are singletons. General study results and limits: Authors suggested seasonal influenza vaccinations each recruit few new T cells.

A word on this clonotype: Its matching antigen is unknown.

Germline CDR1 is MDHEN and CDR2 is SYDVKM. This CDR3 contains 14 residues. Trimming removed 1 base at V and 1 base at J, with 4 bases between. This TCR was recovered from a man between 50 and 59 years old who received an inactivated influenza vaccine. V usage is TRBV28 and J usage is TRBJ2-2; D gene uncertain. Source: PBMCs from blood, taken on the day of vaccination. CDR3 sequence reads: CASSLSVNTGELFF. As DNA, the CDR3 is TGTGCCAGCAGTTTATCAGTGAACACCGGGGAGCTGTTTTTT. The complete variable domain, with remaining parts taken from reference TRBV28 and TRBJ2-2, reads DVKVTQSSRYLVKRTGEKVFLECVQDMDHENMFWYRQDPGLGLRLIYFSYDVKMKEKGDIPEGYSVSREKKERFSLILESASTNQTSMYLCASSLSVNTGELFFGEGSRLTVL.